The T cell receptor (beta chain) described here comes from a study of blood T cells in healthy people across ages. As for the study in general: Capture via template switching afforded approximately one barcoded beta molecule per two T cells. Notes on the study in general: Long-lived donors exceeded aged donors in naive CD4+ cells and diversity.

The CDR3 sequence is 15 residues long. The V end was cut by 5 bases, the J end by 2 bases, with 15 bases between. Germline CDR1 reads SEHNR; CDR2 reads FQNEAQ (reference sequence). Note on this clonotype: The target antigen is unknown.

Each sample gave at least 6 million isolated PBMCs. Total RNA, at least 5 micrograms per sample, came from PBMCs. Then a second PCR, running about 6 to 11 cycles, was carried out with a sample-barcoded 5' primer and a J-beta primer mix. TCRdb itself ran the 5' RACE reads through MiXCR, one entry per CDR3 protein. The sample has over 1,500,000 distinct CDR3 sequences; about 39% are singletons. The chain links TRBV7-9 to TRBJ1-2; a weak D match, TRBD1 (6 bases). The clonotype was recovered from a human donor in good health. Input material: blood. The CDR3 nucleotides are TGTGCCAGCAGCCCGGGGGGCAGTAGGAACTATGGCTACACCTTC. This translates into CASSPGGSRNYGYTF.